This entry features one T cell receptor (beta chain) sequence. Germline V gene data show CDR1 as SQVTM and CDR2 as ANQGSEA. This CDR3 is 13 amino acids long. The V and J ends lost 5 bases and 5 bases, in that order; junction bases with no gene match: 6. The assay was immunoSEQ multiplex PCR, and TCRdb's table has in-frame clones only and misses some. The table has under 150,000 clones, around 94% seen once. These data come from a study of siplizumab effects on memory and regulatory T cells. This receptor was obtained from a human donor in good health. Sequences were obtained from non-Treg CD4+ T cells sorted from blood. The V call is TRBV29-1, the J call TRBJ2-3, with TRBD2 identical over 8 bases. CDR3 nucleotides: TGCAGCGTTTCCCGACTAGCGTTAGATACGCAGTATTTT. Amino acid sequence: CSVSRLALDTQYF.